A selection of T cell receptor beta chains follows, all from one sample in a study of regulatory T cells in long-lasting Graves disease. TCRdb processed the multiplex PCR reads anew with MiXCR; each CDR3 protein has one entry. The table has 450,000 to 500,000 distinct CDR3 sequences, around 15% seen once. The same data also went into a second study, on T cells in Graves' hyperthyroidism and ophthalmopathy.

This specimen consisted of peripheral blood mononuclear cells (PBMCs), obtained at new diagnosis, from a patient treated with antithyroid drugs. The source is a man aged 35-49 years with Graves disease. CDR3s leave out the opening cysteine and the closing phenylalanine or tryptophan. D genes are given only for firm matches.

>TRBV12-3/TRBV12-4|TRBJ2-2|-
ASSPFRNTGELF
>TRBV29-1|TRBJ1-1|TRBD1
SVEGVRAGGKSDTEAF
>TRBV28|TRBJ2-2|-
ASSLFGAGGTGELF
>TRBV7-2|TRBJ2-2|TRBD2
ASSFSGRAGELF
>TRBV30|TRBJ2-7|-
AWSFAGRVYEQY
>TRBV28|TRBJ2-7|-
ASSWNRAMGDEQY
>TRBV12-3/TRBV12-4|TRBJ1-5|-
ASSSRGASNQPQH
>TRBV28|TRBJ2-1|-
ASSPSGWVNNEQF
>TRBV28|TRBJ2-3|TRBD2
ASSPQLARAADTQY
>TRBV5-1|TRBJ2-1|TRBD2
ASRNGTSGYNEQF
>TRBV19|TRBJ2-7|TRBD2
ASSVSGRASSYEQY
>TRBV28|TRBJ1-5|-
ASSLPGGNQPQH
>TRBV2|TRBJ2-3|-
ASSYRTDTQY
>TRBV7-2|TRBJ2-3|TRBD2
ASSSVPGLAQL
>TRBV20-1|TRBJ2-7|TRBD2
SALSLAGVYEQY
>TRBV7-4|TRBJ1-5|-
ASSLVLGGYSNQPQH
>TRBV7-2|TRBJ1-1|TRBD1
ASSFGTGQFTEAF
>TRBV29-1|TRBJ2-3|TRBD2
SVHGLAGDSTDTQY
>TRBV18|TRBJ2-3|-
ASSPGTPPDTQY
>TRBV19|TRBJ1-2|-
ASSIMGGLDYGYT
>TRBV20-1|TRBJ2-1|TRBD2
SAIRLAVPSYNEQF
>TRBV4-2|TRBJ2-7|-
ASSPRASGDEQY
>TRBV6-1|TRBJ1-2|TRBD1
ASSRGQGGNYGYT
>TRBV7-9|TRBJ1-6|-
ASSRANSPLH
>TRBV12-3/TRBV12-4|TRBJ1-2|-
ASSFTNYGYT
>TRBV5-1|TRBJ2-7|TRBD1
ASSQSLRDRVQDEQY
>TRBV3-1|TRBJ1-2|-
ASTRDSTNGYT
>TRBV15|TRBJ2-5|TRBD2
ATSGTGTSGRFDETQY
>TRBV5-6|TRBJ1-6|TRBD1
ASSQTGQLNSPLH
>TRBV27|TRBJ2-3|-
ASSPFWGSDTQY
>TRBV3-1|TRBJ1-1|-
ASSQVPGTNTEAF
>TRBV27|TRBJ2-3|-
ASFQFSSEASTDTQY
>TRBV19|TRBJ2-7|-
ASSTTNSGPYEQY
>TRBV7-3|TRBJ2-7|-
ASSTHPGPITSYEQY
>TRBV28|TRBJ2-1|TRBD1
ASSSQGGSINEQF
>TRBV12-3/TRBV12-4|TRBJ2-7|-
ASSLGARSSYEQY
>TRBV7-2|TRBJ2-2|-
ASTRGGQDTGELF
>TRBV5-6|TRBJ2-3|-
ASSSGTATDTQY
>TRBV29-1|TRBJ2-7|-
SAGQPGDEQY
>TRBV12-3/TRBV12-4|TRBJ2-3|-
ASSPRQASTDTQY
>TRBV19|TRBJ2-2|-
ATAVGGNTGELF
>TRBV6-2/TRBV6-3|TRBJ2-7|TRBD1
ASSYSRDRPSYEQY
>TRBV6-2/TRBV6-3|TRBJ2-1|-
ASSYPGNVNNEQF
>TRBV20-1|TRBJ2-7|-
SASSSEYEQY
>TRBV10-2|TRBJ2-3|TRBD2
ASSVSGRKDTQY
>TRBV7-2|TRBJ1-2|TRBD1
ASSSGTGGAGYGYT
>TRBV2|TRBJ1-1|-
ASCRSSGTEAF
>TRBV10-3|TRBJ2-1|-
AISYGLPYNEQF
>TRBV10-1|TRBJ2-3|TRBD1
ASSGGQGDLDTQY
>TRBV7-9|TRBJ2-1|TRBD1
ASSFWTGGGNEQF
>TRBV11-1|TRBJ2-5|TRBD1
ASSPTGTAGETQY
>TRBV28|TRBJ2-7|TRBD1
ASSLPGQGLYEQY